This T cell receptor (beta chain) is from a study of blood T cell repertoires in COVID-19. Per the original data handling: Amplifying reference gene primers gave estimates of nucleated cell counts. The table came from immunoSEQ multiplex PCR; TCRdb's copy has only in-frame clones and leaves some out. For V, J and clone size, that table is used; D and trimming come from the DNA. Found here are approximately 180,000 clones, nearly 90% of them singletons; the top ten hold roughly 2.4%. This clone was counted a single time. The participants were between about 18 and 90 years old and came from 24 US areas. Material for sequencing was PBMCs or T cells enriched from blood (not recorded which). The sequence derives from a woman in her thirties or forties with acute COVID-19.

The CDR3 region has the DNA TGTGCCAGCAGTCGGGCGGGGAGTACAAACAATGAGCAGTTCTTC. It translates to CASSRAGSTNNEQFF. The chain couples TRBV6-5 to TRBJ2-1, with a possible D match to TRBD2 (6 bases). Germline CDR1 is MNHEY and CDR2 is SVGAGI. V was shortened by 5 bases and J by 5 bases, with 16 bases between the two germline ends. CDR3 length: 15 amino acids.